One and the same sample provided the 31 T cell receptor beta chains below, sequenced in a study of CD8+CD57+ T cells in acquired aplastic anemia. According to the study, genomic DNA was the template for TCR beta VDJ and CDR3 profiling. TCRdb processed the reads anew with MiXCR; each CDR3 protein has one entry. Among roughly 38,000 distinct CDR3 sequences listed, under 80% were seen once. Sample: sorted CD4+, CD8+, or CD8+CD57+ T cells (not recorded which) from PBMCs. The receptors were sampled from a human donor in good health, serving as a control.

The chain carries TRBV15 and TRBJ1-5; D gene uncertain. Trimming took off 0 bases at V and 4 bases at J, with 10 bases between the two ends. Germline V gives CDR1 LNHNV, CDR2 YYDKDF (reference sequence). The CDR3 length is 15 residues. The CDR3 DNA reads as TGTGCCACCAGCAGAGACTTGGCGGGGAATCAGCCCCAGCATTTT. Its protein product is CATSRDLAGNQPQHF.

The chain has TRBV7-9 and TRBJ1-2; D unresolved. CDR3 length equals 11 residues. The V end lost 0 bases, the J end lost 10 bases, and 6 bases lay between the germline ends. Germline V gene data show CDR1 as SEHNR and CDR2 as FQNEAQ (reference sequence). This CDR3 is CASSLAQDYTF. CDR3 DNA sequence: TGTGCCAGCAGCTTAGCGCAAGACTACACCTTC.

This clonotype is medium-sized by share. The V and J genes are TRBV7-8 and TRBJ2-7, with D perhaps being TRBD1 or TRBD2 (6 bases each). This CDR3 is built from 16 residues. Trimming cost V 4 bases and J 3 bases, with 19 bases left between them. CDR1 is SGHVS and CDR2 is FQNEAQ in the germline V gene. CDR3 sequence reads: CASSSSLGGLYYEQYF. CDR3 DNA sequence: TGTGCCAGCAGCTCTTCCCTCGGGGGCCTCTACTACGAGCAGTACTTC.

This rearrangement joins TRBV7-9 to TRBJ1-1, with D tentatively TRBD1 (6 bases). This CDR3 region has 13 residues. CDR1 and CDR2 from the germline V gene are SEHNR and FQNEAQ (reference sequence). Trimming took off 1 base at V and 12 bases at J, with 15 bases between the two ends. CDR3 DNA sequence: TGTGCCAGCAGCTTAGTGGAAACAGGGACGACTTTCTTT. Translation: CASSLVETGTTFF.

The chain has TRBV2 and TRBJ2-7; TRBD2 agrees at 11 bases. This CDR3 has 15 residues. Germline values: CDR1 SNHLY, CDR2 FYNNEI. V dropped 6 bases and J dropped 1; count of bases not matched to a gene: 5. CDR3 amino acids: CASRFTSGGSYEQYV. Here the CDR3 DNA reads TGTGCCAGCAGGTTCACTAGCGGGGGATCCTACGAGCAGTACGTC.

The J gene is TRBJ2-3, the V gene TRBV9; TRBD2 matches at 11 bases. Losses at the gene ends were 0 bases for V and 6 bases for J; bases not matched to a gene: 15. The CDR3 contains 19 residues. Looked up from germline, CDR1 is SGDLS and CDR2 is YYNGEE. Here the CDR3 DNA reads TGTGCCAGCAGCGTAGCGAAGGCCGGGACTAGCGGCCGTTCGGATACGCAGTATTTT. Encoded protein: CASSVAKAGTSGRSDTQYF.

This clonotype was detected a few times. The chain recombines TRBV19 with TRBJ1-2; the D is unclear. This CDR3 spans 15 amino acids. V dropped 1 base and J dropped 4 bases, with 13 bases sitting between them. Germline loops: CDR1 LNHDA, CDR2 SQIVND (reference sequence). CDR3 DNA: TGTGCCAGTAGTATAGGTGTTGACATCCCCTATGGCTACACCTTC. This gives the protein CASSIGVDIPYGYTF.

V is TRBV15 and J is TRBJ2-7; D is ambiguous. The V end lost 5 bases, the J end lost 3 bases, and 8 bases lay between the germline ends. This CDR3 has 12 amino acids. The germline V gene has CDR1 LNHNV and CDR2 YYDKDF (reference sequence). CDR3 in DNA: TGTGCCACCAGCCAAGGAAACTACGAGCAGTACTTC. Protein sequence: CATSQGNYEQYF.

V is TRBV7-2 and J is TRBJ2-7; tentatively, D is TRBD1 (6 bases). The CDR3 spans 14 residues. CDR1 and CDR2 from the germline V gene are SGHTA and FQGNSA. V gave up 4 bases and J gave up 1 base, with 11 bases separating them. The CDR3 DNA reads as TGTGCCAGCAGCTACGGACAGCCGTCCTACGAGCAGTACTTC. Its protein is CASSYGQPSYEQYF.

The table lists this clonotype with a count of one. The chain is built from TRBV15 and TRBJ2-7, with TRBD1 as a possible D gene (5 bases). Germline assignment: CDR1 LNHNV and CDR2 YYDKDF (reference sequence). The CDR3 is made up of 12 amino acids. Trimming stripped 10 bases from V and 3 bases from J, with 13 bases between. The CDR3 bases are TGTGCCAGCAGGAAGCAGGGCTACGAGCAGTACTTC. Its translation is CASRKQGYEQYF.

The chain employs TRBV29-1 and TRBJ2-2; no clear D. V was shortened by 4 bases and J by 3 bases, with 9 bases between the two germline ends. This CDR3 is built from 13 residues. CDR1 SQVTM and CDR2 ANQGSEA come from the germline V gene. CDR3 nucleotide sequence: TGCAGCGTTGGTGGACCTGACACCGGGGAGCTGTTTTTT. Protein sequence: CSVGGPDTGELFF.

The genes are TRBV19 and TRBJ2-1; weak D call: TRBD1 (6 bases). The CDR3 contains 12 residues. The germline V gene encodes CDR1 LNHDA and CDR2 SQIVND (reference sequence). The V end was cut by 8 bases, the J end by 4 bases, with 9 bases between. CDR3 DNA sequence: TGTGCCAGTGAGGGGGTGTACAATGAGCAGTTCTTC. Translating it yields CASEGVYNEQFF.

CDR3 in DNA: TGCGCCAGCAGTCCAAAAAAAACCGGGACAGTTAATGGGGATTACTACGAGCAGTACTTC. This sequence encodes CASSPKKTGTVNGDYYEQYF. This chain uses TRBV23-1 with TRBJ2-7; TRBD1 agrees at 7 bases. TRBV23-1 is treated as an ORF (open reading frame) with a function not yet certain. This CDR3 comprises 20 residues. Trimming took 4 bases from V and 3 from J; bases not matched to a gene: 24.

The chain recombines TRBV24-1 with TRBJ2-3; unclear D gene. The CDR3 loop spans 13 amino acids. The germline V gene has CDR1 KGHDR and CDR2 SFDVKD. Trimming stripped 5 bases from V and 6 bases from J, with 11 bases between. The DNA for the CDR3 is TGTGCCACCAGTGGGACCTCCGGGGATACGCAGTATTTT. Translation: CATSGTSGDTQYF.

This clonotype was seen a single time. V and J are TRBV10-3 and TRBJ1-1; D remains ambiguous. V was pared by 5 bases and J by 0 bases, with 10 bases between. CDR3 length equals 14 residues. CDR1 is ENHRY, CDR2 SYGVKD, per germline. The CDR3 sequence is CAISKDPMNTEAFF. The CDR3 DNA reads TGTGCCATCAGTAAGGACCCTATGAACACTGAAGCTTTCTTT.

This clonotype has a count of ten or more. The V call is TRBV4-3, the J call TRBJ2-6; 8 bases line up with TRBD1. Germline CDR1 reads LGHNA; CDR2 reads YSLEER. J gave up 0 bases and V 3 bases, and 4 bases lay outside the gene matches. The CDR3 spans 17 residues. The CDR3 DNA follows: TGCGCCAGCAGCCACGGAACAGGGGGCTCTGGGGCCAACGTCCTGACTTTC. Translated: CASSHGTGGSGANVLTF.

This rearrangement joins TRBV2 to TRBJ2-3; 8 nucleotides line up with TRBD1. Per the germline V gene, CDR1 is SNHLY and CDR2 is FYNNEI. The length of the CDR3 is 14 residues. V shed 5 bases and J 4 bases; nucleotides not matched to a gene: 5. The CDR3 loop is CASSRTGSSDTQYF. Written as DNA, the CDR3 is TGTGCCAGCAGTCGGACAGGGTCGTCAGATACGCAGTATTTT.

Concerning this clonotype itself: At one of its ends the junction is not consistent with the germline gene, which may arise from a read error. This sequence joins TRBV12-3 or TRBV12-4 and TRBJ1-1; tentative D call: TRBD1 (5 bases). The CDR3 covers 13 residues. CDR3 sequence reads: CASRDPSDTEAFF. CDR3 bases: TGTGCCAGCAGGGATCCTTCGGACACTGAAGCTTTCTTC.

V usage is TRBV24-1 and J usage is TRBJ2-1; 8 bases map to TRBD2. CDR3 length: 12 residues. Germline values: CDR1 KGHDR, CDR2 SFDVKD. V shed 4 bases, J shed 10 bases, and the junction held 2 bases outside the gene matches. This CDR3 reads CATSDWTSEQFF. The DNA of the CDR3 is TGTGCCACCAGTGACTGGACTAGCGAGCAGTTCTTC.

This clonotype has just one count. V and J are TRBV5-8 and TRBJ2-7; no clear D gene. V lost 5 bases to trimming and J lost 2 bases, with 8 bases between them. From germline, CDR1 is SGHTS and CDR2 YDEGEE. The CDR3 is made up of 12 amino acids. DNA of the CDR3: TGTGCCAGCAGAGGTTCGGCCTACGAGCAGTACTTC. Translating gives CASRGSAYEQYF.

This chain uses TRBV12-3 or TRBV12-4 with TRBJ1-2; weak D call: TRBD1 (5 bases). The CDR3 runs 12 residues. Trimming stripped 6 bases from V and 4 bases from J, with 9 bases between. This CDR3 reads CASRGRGYGYTF. The CDR3 DNA sequence: TGTGCCAGCAGGGGACGGGGCTATGGCTACACCTTC.

The chain couples TRBV20-1 to TRBJ2-7, with D possibly being TRBD1 (6 bases). The CDR3 runs 13 residues. The V and J ends lost 0 bases and 5 bases respectively, with 11 bases between them. From germline, CDR1 is DFQATT and CDR2 SNEGSKA (reference sequence). As DNA, the CDR3 is TGCAGTGCTAGAGATCCAGGGGATCACGAGCAGTACGTC. Protein product: CSARDPGDHEQYV.

As for this clonotype: At one boundary the junction diverges from the germline segment, which might be a read error. V usage is TRBV10-1 and J usage is TRBJ2-3, with D perhaps TRBD2 (6 bases). The CDR3 sequence is 17 residues long. The germline V gene has CDR1 WNHNN and CDR2 SYGVQD (reference sequence). The CDR3 loop is CASSPSGRGLPTDTQYF. The CDR3 coding sequence is TGTGCCAGCAGCCCTTCGGGGCGGGGATTACCCACAGATACGCAGTATTTT.

The chain joins TRBV9 to TRBJ1-5; D is possibly TRBD1 (6 bases). CDR1 is SGDLS, CDR2 YYNGEE, per germline. CDR3 length equals 13 residues. The germline V and J ends were trimmed by 4 bases and 5 bases, with 10 bases remaining between them. CDR3 region: CASSSDRDQPQHF. CDR3 DNA sequence: TGTGCCAGCAGCTCGGACAGAGATCAGCCCCAGCATTTT.

By frequency in the sample, this clonotype is medium-sized. This chain connects TRBV29-1 to TRBJ2-3; 8 bases align to TRBD2. The CDR3 consists of 16 residues. Looked up from germline, CDR1 is SQVTM and CDR2 is ANQGSEA. Unmatched junction bases numbered 14, after V lost 7 bases and J lost 2 bases. This chain's CDR3 is CSASGRLAGTTDTQYF. CDR3 sequence (DNA): TGCAGCGCGTCGGGGCGCTTAGCGGGGACCACAGATACGCAGTATTTT.

This clonotype appeared a single time. The V call is TRBV19, the J call TRBJ2-3; the match to TRBD2 covers 8 bases. CDR3 length: 15 amino acids. V lost 7 bases, J lost 2 bases, and 8 bases stayed unmatched. From germline, CDR1 is LNHDA and CDR2 SQIVND (reference sequence). The DNA for the CDR3 is TGTGCCAGTAAAGGCGGGGGGTCTCACACAGATACGCAGTATTTT. Its protein product is CASKGGGSHTDTQYF. The entire variable domain, with the rest obtained from reference TRBV19 and TRBJ2-3, is as follows: DGGITQSPKYLFRKEGQNVTLSCEQNLNHDAMYWYRQDPGQGLRLIYYSQIVNDFQKGDIAEGYSVSREKKESFPLTVTSAQKNPTAFYLCASKGGGSHTDTQYFGPGTRLTVL.

Sample share makes this clonotype medium-sized. This chain joins TRBV2 and TRBJ2-2, with 7 bases matching TRBD2. The length of the CDR3 is 15 residues. Unmatched junction bases numbered 4, after V lost 4 bases and J lost 2 bases. Germline V gene lookup returns CDR1 SNHLY and CDR2 FYNNEI. The CDR3 protein is CASSGSGENTGELFF. In nucleotides, the CDR3 is TGTGCCAGCAGTGGGAGCGGGGAAAACACCGGGGAGCTGTTTTTT.

This clonotype was observed a single time. The V gene is TRBV29-1, the J gene TRBJ1-2, with D possibly matching TRBD1 (6 bases). The germline V gene has CDR1 SQVTM and CDR2 ANQGSEA. The CDR3 runs 12 residues. Trimming removed 3 bases from V and 5 bases from J, with 10 bases in between. In DNA form, the CDR3 reads TGCAGCGTTGATACAGGGCTGTATGGCTACACCTTC. As protein: CSVDTGLYGYTF.

CDR3 DNA: TGTGCCAGCAGCCAAGATAGGAACTATGGCTACACCTTC. Protein sequence: CASSQDRNYGYTF. This chain uses TRBV14 with TRBJ1-2; the D is unclear. The CDR3 runs 13 residues. The germline V and J ends were trimmed by 0 bases and 2 bases, with 4 bases remaining between them. Germline loops: CDR1 SGHDN, CDR2 FVKESK.

CDR3 in DNA: TGTGCCAGTAGTGAGGGACAGCATAGCAATCAGCCCCAGCATTTT. Its translation: CASSEGQHSNQPQHF. The chain links TRBV19 to TRBJ1-5, with 7 bases lining up with TRBD1. This CDR3 spans 15 amino acids. V shed 5 bases, J shed 0 bases, and the junction held 4 bases outside the gene matches. Germline V gene sequence: CDR1 LNHDA, CDR2 SQIVND (reference sequence).

The chain recombines TRBV10-3 with TRBJ1-2; the D is unclear. CDR3 size: 14 residues. Germline CDR1 and CDR2: ENHRY and SYGVKD. Trimming took 0 bases from V and 7 from J, leaving 12 bases between them. CDR3 bases: TGTGCCATCAGTGAGTCGGGGTCTGGGCCTGGCTACACCTTC. Its protein product is CAISESGSGPGYTF.